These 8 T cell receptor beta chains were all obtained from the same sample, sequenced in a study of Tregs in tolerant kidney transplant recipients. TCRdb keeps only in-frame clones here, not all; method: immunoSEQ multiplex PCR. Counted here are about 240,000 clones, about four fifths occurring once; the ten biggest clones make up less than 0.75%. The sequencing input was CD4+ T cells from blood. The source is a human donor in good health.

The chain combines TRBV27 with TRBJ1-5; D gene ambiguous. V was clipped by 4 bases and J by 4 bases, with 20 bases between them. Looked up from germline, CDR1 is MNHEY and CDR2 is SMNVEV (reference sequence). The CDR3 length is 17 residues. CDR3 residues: CASSSLRVASFNQPQHF. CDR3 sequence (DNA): TGTGCCAGCAGTTCCCTTAGGGTGGCATCGTTTAATCAGCCCCAGCATTTT.

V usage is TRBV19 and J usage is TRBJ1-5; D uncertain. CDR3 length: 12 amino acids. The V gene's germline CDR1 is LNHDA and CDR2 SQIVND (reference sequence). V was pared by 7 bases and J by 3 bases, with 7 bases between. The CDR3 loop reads CASTDFNQPQHF. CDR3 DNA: TGTGCCAGTACCGATTTCAATCAGCCCCAGCATTTT.

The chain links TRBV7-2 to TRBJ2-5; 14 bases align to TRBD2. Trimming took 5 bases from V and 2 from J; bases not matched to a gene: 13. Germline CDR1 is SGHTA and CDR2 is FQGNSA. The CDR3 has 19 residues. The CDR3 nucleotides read TGTGCCAGCAGCCCCCCCTACGGGACTAGCGGGAGCAAGCAAGAGACCCAGTACTTC. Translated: CASSPPYGTSGSKQETQYF.

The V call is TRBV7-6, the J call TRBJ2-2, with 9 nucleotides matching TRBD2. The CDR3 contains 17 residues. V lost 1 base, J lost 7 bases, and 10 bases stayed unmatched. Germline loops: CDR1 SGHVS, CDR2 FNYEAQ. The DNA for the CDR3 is TGTGCCAGCAGCTTAGATGCGCGGACTAGCGTTGGCGGGGAGCTGTTTTTT. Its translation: CASSLDARTSVGGELFF.

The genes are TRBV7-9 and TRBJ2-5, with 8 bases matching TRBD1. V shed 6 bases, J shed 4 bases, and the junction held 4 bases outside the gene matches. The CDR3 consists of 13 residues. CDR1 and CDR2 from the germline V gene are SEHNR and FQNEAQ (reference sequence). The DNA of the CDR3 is TGTGCCAGCAGTCCGACAGGGGTAGAGACCCAGTACTTC. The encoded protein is CASSPTGVETQYF.

CDR3 residues: CASSQDSTGRHTDTQYF. As DNA, the CDR3 is TGTGCCAGCAGCCAAGATTCTACAGGGCGGCACACAGATACGCAGTATTTT. The V gene is TRBV14, the J gene TRBJ2-3, with D possibly being TRBD1 (6 bases). Germline loops: CDR1 SGHDN, CDR2 FVKESK. The CDR3 contains 17 residues. The ends were cut back, 0 bases at V and 2 bases at J, with 15 bases in the middle.

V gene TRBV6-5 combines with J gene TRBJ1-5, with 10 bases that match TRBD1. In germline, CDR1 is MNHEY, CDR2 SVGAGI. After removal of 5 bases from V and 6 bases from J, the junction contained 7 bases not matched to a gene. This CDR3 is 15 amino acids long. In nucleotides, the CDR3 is TGTGCCAGCAGTCCCCGGGACAGGGGAAGTCAGCCCCAGCATTTT. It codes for CASSPRDRGSQPQHF.

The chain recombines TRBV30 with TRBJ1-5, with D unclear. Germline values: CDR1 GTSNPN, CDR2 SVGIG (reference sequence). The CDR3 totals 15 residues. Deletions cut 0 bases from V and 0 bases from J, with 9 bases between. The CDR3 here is CAWSVTGVSNQPQHF. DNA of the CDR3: TGTGCCTGGAGTGTAACTGGGGTTAGCAATCAGCCCCAGCATTTT. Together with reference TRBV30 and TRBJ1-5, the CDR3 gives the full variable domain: SQTIHQWPATLVQPVGSPLSLECTVEGTSNPNLYWYRQAAGRGLQLLFYSVGIGQISSEVPQNLSASRPQDRQFILSSKKLLLSDSGFYLCAWSVTGVSNQPQHFGDGTRLSIL.